These T cell receptor beta chains were read from a single sample in a study of blood T cell repertoires in COVID-19. Repertoires were generated with immunoSEQ multiplex PCR, while TCRdb's copy carries only in-frame clones and drops some. Of some 73,000 clones in the sample, around 83% were seen once. The source material was peripheral blood. The receptor source for this set is a woman older than 75 with active or convalescent COVID-19. Each CDR3 is given with its conserved first and last residue. Each record gives: J gene, V gene, D gene, clone size, CDR3 DNA, CDR3 protein. A D gene is named only where the DNA matches it firmly. A row's size may be missing; if present it is once, few, many or a size class.

j_gene: TRBJ1-5
v_gene: TRBV19
d_gene: .
abundance: .
CDR3nt: TGTGCCAGTATTGGGAGGGGCTTGAATCAGCCCCAGCATTTT
CDR3aa: CASIGRGLNQPQHF

j_gene: TRBJ1-5
v_gene: TRBV27
d_gene: TRBD1
abundance: few
CDR3nt: TGTGCCAGCAGTTTAGACAGGGGCGGTCAGCCCCAGCATTTT
CDR3aa: CASSLDRGGQPQHF

j_gene: TRBJ1-5
v_gene: TRBV19
d_gene: .
abundance: .
CDR3nt: TGTGCCAGTAGTCGATACGGCGGGGGACCCCCCCAGCATTTT
CDR3aa: CASSRYGGGPPQHF

j_gene: TRBJ1-2
v_gene: TRBV27
d_gene: TRBD1
abundance: .
CDR3nt: TGTGCCAGCAGTTCCTGGGGGGGACAGGACTACACCTTC
CDR3aa: CASSSWGGQDYTF

j_gene: TRBJ2-5
v_gene: TRBV11-3
d_gene: .
abundance: .
CDR3nt: TGTGCCAGCAGCCCCACTAGAAGTGGGACCCAGTACTTC
CDR3aa: CASSPTRSGTQYF

j_gene: TRBJ1-3
v_gene: TRBV19
d_gene: TRBD1
abundance: .
CDR3nt: TGTGCCAGTGGGACAGCCCACTACACTTCAAGAAACACCATATATTTT
CDR3aa: CASGTAHYTSRNTIYF

j_gene: TRBJ1-5
v_gene: TRBV28
d_gene: .
abundance: once
CDR3nt: TGTGCCAGCAAACACCGGGATCCTGGAACCTATCGGCCCCAGCATTTT
CDR3aa: CASKHRDPGTYRPQHF

j_gene: TRBJ2-2
v_gene: TRBV28
d_gene: TRBD2
abundance: .
CDR3nt: TGTGCCAGCACCCTAGGGGATAGCGGGTTTGGGGAGCTGTTTTTT
CDR3aa: CASTLGDSGFGELFF

j_gene: TRBJ2-5
v_gene: TRBV9
d_gene: TRBD1
abundance: .
CDR3nt: TGTGCCAGCAGCGTGGGGATGATACAGGGGCAAGAGACCCAGTACTTC
CDR3aa: CASSVGMIQGQETQYF

j_gene: TRBJ2-3
v_gene: TRBV14
d_gene: TRBD1
abundance: .
CDR3nt: TGTGCCAGCAGCCACAGGGGGACAGATACGCAGTATTTT
CDR3aa: CASSHRGTDTQYF

j_gene: TRBJ2-7
v_gene: TRBV3-1/TRBV3-2
d_gene: TRBD1
abundance: .
CDR3nt: TGTGCCAGCAGCCAAGTCCCGCTGGGGACAGGGAACTTACGGGAGCAGTACTTC
CDR3aa: CASSQVPLGTGNLREQYF

j_gene: TRBJ1-1
v_gene: TRBV5-1
d_gene: .
abundance: .
CDR3nt: TGCGCCAGCAGCCCCGGAGGAGGCCCGAATACTGAAGCTTTCTTT
CDR3aa: CASSPGGGPNTEAFF

j_gene: TRBJ2-5
v_gene: TRBV9
d_gene: TRBD2
abundance: .
CDR3nt: TGTGCCAGCAGCCCAGCGGGGGGGCGTTTAGTTGAGACCCAGTACTTC
CDR3aa: CASSPAGGRLVETQYF

j_gene: TRBJ1-1
v_gene: TRBV5-6
d_gene: .
abundance: few
CDR3nt: TGTGCCAGCAGCCCGGGAGATGGAGGGACTGAAGCTTTCTTT
CDR3aa: CASSPGDGGTEAFF

j_gene: TRBJ2-7
v_gene: TRBV5-1
d_gene: TRBD2
abundance: .
CDR3nt: TGCGCCAGCAGCTTGGCCTTAGCGGGGGGGCTCGAGCAGTACTTC
CDR3aa: CASSLALAGGLEQYF

j_gene: TRBJ1-2
v_gene: TRBV14
d_gene: TRBD1
abundance: .
CDR3nt: TGTGCCAGCAGCCAAGGGACAGGGGGCTACTATGGCTACACCTTC
CDR3aa: CASSQGTGGYYGYTF

j_gene: TRBJ1-1
v_gene: TRBV30
d_gene: .
abundance: .
CDR3nt: TGTGCCTGGAGTGTAGGGAGAAACACTGAAGCTTTCTTT
CDR3aa: CAWSVGRNTEAFF

j_gene: TRBJ1-2
v_gene: TRBV12-3/TRBV12-4
d_gene: .
abundance: .
CDR3nt: TGTGCCAGCAGTATTAGGGGTAGGGGCTACACCTTC
CDR3aa: CASSIRGRGYTF

j_gene: TRBJ2-6
v_gene: TRBV6-2/TRBV6-3
d_gene: TRBD1
abundance: .
CDR3nt: TGTGCCAGCAGTCTTACAGGGGCCGGGGCCAACGTCCTGACTTTC
CDR3aa: CASSLTGAGANVLTF

j_gene: TRBJ1-2
v_gene: TRBV29-1
d_gene: TRBD1
abundance: .
CDR3nt: TGCAGCGTTGAAGATCGCGACAGGGGGCGTTCCGGCTACACCTTC
CDR3aa: CSVEDRDRGRSGYTF

j_gene: TRBJ2-3
v_gene: TRBV9
d_gene: .
abundance: .
CDR3nt: TGTGCCAGCAGCAGGGGAGATACGCAGTATTTT
CDR3aa: CASSRGDTQYF

j_gene: TRBJ2-5
v_gene: TRBV3-1/TRBV3-2
d_gene: .
abundance: .
CDR3nt: TGTGCCAGCAGCCAAGTCGTGGGGGGGCCGTCTAGGGAGACCCAGTACTTC
CDR3aa: CASSQVVGGPSRETQYF

j_gene: TRBJ2-3
v_gene: TRBV9
d_gene: .
abundance: .
CDR3nt: TGTGCCAGCAGCGTACCGGGGGAAAGCACAGATACGCAGTATTTT
CDR3aa: CASSVPGESTDTQYF

j_gene: TRBJ1-6
v_gene: TRBV12-3/TRBV12-4
d_gene: .
abundance: .
CDR3nt: TGTGCCAGCAGTTTTCAGGGATCTTCACCCCTCCACTTT
CDR3aa: CASSFQGSSPLHF

j_gene: TRBJ1-1
v_gene: TRBV7-6
d_gene: .
abundance: once
CDR3nt: TGTGCCAGCAGCACACGTGAGGACACTGAAGCTTTCTTT
CDR3aa: CASSTREDTEAFF

j_gene: TRBJ1-5
v_gene: TRBV10-3
d_gene: TRBD1
abundance: few
CDR3nt: TGTGCCTTGTACCGGGACAGGGGCGGTAGCAATCAGCCCCAGCATTTT
CDR3aa: CALYRDRGGSNQPQHF

j_gene: TRBJ1-5
v_gene: TRBV18
d_gene: .
abundance: .
CDR3nt: TGTGCCAGCTCACCCCCCTTGGACAGTCATCAGCCCCAGCATTTT
CDR3aa: CASSPPLDSHQPQHF

j_gene: TRBJ1-1
v_gene: TRBV30
d_gene: TRBD1
abundance: .
CDR3nt: TGTGCCTGGAGTCCGACAGGGGGAGCTTTCTTT
CDR3aa: CAWSPTGGAFF

j_gene: TRBJ1-6
v_gene: TRBV30
d_gene: TRBD1
abundance: few
CDR3nt: TGTGCCAGGGGAGGGACAGAGGGTTCACCCCTCCACTTT
CDR3aa: CARGGTEGSPLHF

j_gene: TRBJ1-2
v_gene: TRBV19
d_gene: TRBD1
abundance: .
CDR3nt: TGTGCTTCGAACAGGGGCAAAAACTATGGCTACACCTTC
CDR3aa: CASNRGKNYGYTF

j_gene: TRBJ2-5
v_gene: TRBV5-5
d_gene: TRBD2
abundance: .
CDR3nt: TGTGCCAGCAGCTCGACTAGCGGGGGGGCGGAGACCCAGTACTTC
CDR3aa: CASSSTSGGAETQYF

j_gene: TRBJ2-5
v_gene: TRBV5-4
d_gene: .
abundance: .
CDR3nt: TGTGCCAGCAGCTCGAGGGCGGGAGAGACCCAGTACTTC
CDR3aa: CASSSRAGETQYF

j_gene: TRBJ2-3
v_gene: TRBV14
d_gene: TRBD1
abundance: .
CDR3nt: TGTGCCAGCTTAGGGACAGGGGCCGCGTGGTCCCACACAGATACGCAGTATTTT
CDR3aa: CASLGTGAAWSHTDTQYF

j_gene: TRBJ1-5
v_gene: TRBV10-3
d_gene: .
abundance: .
CDR3nt: TGTGCCATCAGTGAGATTCTTAGCAATCAGCCCCAGCATTTT
CDR3aa: CAISEILSNQPQHF

j_gene: TRBJ2-1
v_gene: TRBV5-1
d_gene: TRBD1
abundance: .
CDR3nt: TGCGCCAGCAGCTTGGGGGACAGGGCCCATGAGCAGTTCTTC
CDR3aa: CASSLGDRAHEQFF

j_gene: TRBJ2-1
v_gene: TRBV5-1
d_gene: TRBD2
abundance: .
CDR3nt: TGCGCCAGCAGCACCTCACTAGCGGGGGGGCCAGTAGACAATGAGCAGTTCTTC
CDR3aa: CASSTSLAGGPVDNEQFF

j_gene: TRBJ1-1
v_gene: TRBV28
d_gene: .
abundance: .
CDR3nt: TGTGCCAGCAGTTTAGTTGTCCGTACTGAAGCTTTCTTT
CDR3aa: CASSLVVRTEAFF

j_gene: TRBJ2-2
v_gene: TRBV7-9
d_gene: TRBD2
abundance: .
CDR3nt: TGTGCCAGCAGCCCATCAAGCGGGGCGATAAGGACCGGGGAGCTGTTTTTT
CDR3aa: CASSPSSGAIRTGELFF

j_gene: TRBJ2-3
v_gene: TRBV6-2/TRBV6-3
d_gene: TRBD2
abundance: .
CDR3nt: TGTGCCAGCAGTTATAGACTAGCGGGGGGGCCTGGAGATACGCAGTATTTT
CDR3aa: CASSYRLAGGPGDTQYF

j_gene: TRBJ1-6
v_gene: TRBV7-2
d_gene: TRBD1
abundance: .
CDR3nt: TGTGCCAGCAGCCAGGGGGCAAATTCACCCCTCCACTTT
CDR3aa: CASSQGANSPLHF

j_gene: TRBJ2-5
v_gene: TRBV29-1
d_gene: TRBD1
abundance: .
CDR3nt: TGCAGCGTGTCCGGGACAGGGGGTTCAAAAGAGACCCAGTACTTC
CDR3aa: CSVSGTGGSKETQYF

j_gene: TRBJ2-7
v_gene: TRBV27
d_gene: .
abundance: .
CDR3nt: TGTGCCAGCAGTACAGAATCGACAGGATTCTACGAGCAGTACTTC
CDR3aa: CASSTESTGFYEQYF

j_gene: TRBJ1-2
v_gene: TRBV6-6
d_gene: .
abundance: .
CDR3nt: TGTGCCAGCAGTTACGTGGAAGGGGATGGCTACACCTTC
CDR3aa: CASSYVEGDGYTF

j_gene: TRBJ2-2
v_gene: TRBV7-3
d_gene: .
abundance: .
CDR3nt: TGTGCCAGCAGCTCCACCGCCGGGACCGGGGAGCTGTTTTTT
CDR3aa: CASSSTAGTGELFF

j_gene: TRBJ1-1
v_gene: TRBV7-2
d_gene: TRBD1
abundance: .
CDR3nt: TGTGCCAGCAGCCCTCAGACAGGGGGCTCTGGTGAAGCTTTCTTT
CDR3aa: CASSPQTGGSGEAFF

j_gene: TRBJ1-5
v_gene: TRBV2
d_gene: .
abundance: .
CDR3nt: TGTGCCAGCAGTGAATTTGGGGGCGGTCAGCCCCAGCATTTT
CDR3aa: CASSEFGGGQPQHF

j_gene: TRBJ2-3
v_gene: TRBV6-8
d_gene: .
abundance: .
CDR3nt: TGTGCCAGCAGTTACCCCCCCCTACAGAGTGTGCAGTATTTT
CDR3aa: CASSYPPLQSVQYF

j_gene: TRBJ2-3
v_gene: TRBV4-3
d_gene: TRBD2
abundance: .
CDR3nt: TGCGCCAGCAGCCAAGTTTCGAGCGGGGGGTACACAGATACGCAGTATTTT
CDR3aa: CASSQVSSGGYTDTQYF

j_gene: TRBJ2-3
v_gene: TRBV7-9
d_gene: TRBD1
abundance: .
CDR3nt: TGTGCCAGCAGTTTCTACGGGACAGGAGCAGATACGCAGTATTTT
CDR3aa: CASSFYGTGADTQYF

j_gene: TRBJ2-2
v_gene: TRBV5-1
d_gene: TRBD1
abundance: .
CDR3nt: TGCGCCAGCAGCTTGAGTCGGACAGGGAACACCGGGGAGCTGTTTTTT
CDR3aa: CASSLSRTGNTGELFF

j_gene: TRBJ2-5
v_gene: TRBV5-8
d_gene: TRBD1
abundance: .
CDR3nt: TGTGCCAGCAGCACCGACGCCGGGACAGTGGTCCAAGAGACCCAGTACTTC
CDR3aa: CASSTDAGTVVQETQYF

j_gene: TRBJ2-2
v_gene: TRBV2
d_gene: .
abundance: .
CDR3nt: TGTGCCAGCAGTTATCAGATAACCCCGGGCGGGGAGCTGTTTTTT
CDR3aa: CASSYQITPGGELFF

j_gene: TRBJ2-2
v_gene: TRBV6-4
d_gene: .
abundance: .
CDR3nt: TGTGCCAGCCGAACCGGGGGAGGCACCGGGGAGCTGTTTTTT
CDR3aa: CASRTGGGTGELFF

j_gene: TRBJ2-3
v_gene: TRBV24-1
d_gene: .
abundance: .
CDR3nt: TGTGCCACCAGTGATCGGGGTCAGGGGAGAGATACGCAGTATTTT
CDR3aa: CATSDRGQGRDTQYF

j_gene: TRBJ2-3
v_gene: TRBV6-5
d_gene: TRBD2
abundance: once
CDR3nt: TGTGCCAGCAGTTACCCAGGGACTAGCCTTAGGTATTTT
CDR3aa: CASSYPGTSLRYF